This record looks at one T cell receptor (beta chain) sequence and its context. Germline values: CDR1 SGHDT, CDR2 YYEEEE. The V and J ends lost 4 bases and 2 bases, in that order; junction bases with no gene match: 4. The CDR3 runs 14 residues. Some clones are missing from TCRdb's copy, which holds only in-frame ones; the method was immunoSEQ multiplex PCR. The profile shows 77,000 or so clones, just under 95% of them singletons. The sample is drawn from a study of T cell changes during pregnancy in multiple sclerosis. Sequencing used peripheral blood, obtained in the second trimester of pregnancy. The chain carries TRBV5-6 and TRBJ1-1, with TRBD1 matching 8 bases. This receptor was taken from a female donor in good health, enrolled as a control in a pregnancy study. Here the CDR3 reads CASSPQGANTEAFF. CDR3 coding DNA: TGTGCCAGCAGCCCGCAGGGGGCTAACACTGAAGCTTTCTTT.